A selection of T cell receptor beta chains follows, all from one sample in a study of technical replicates of blood from a few donors. The protocol was immunoSEQ multiplex PCR, while the TCRdb copy is restricted to in-frame clones and leaves out a portion. The sample includes tens of thousands of clones, more than 95% of them seen just once. The specimen was T cells isolated from PBMCs. Receptors originate from a human donor in good health. Each CDR3 is given with its conserved first and last residue. A D gene is named only where the DNA matches it firmly. Some rows mark clone size as missing; the rest say once, few, many or name a class of expanded clone.

CDR3aa: CASSERREGTYNEQFF
CDR3nt: TGCGCCAGCAGTGAGCGGCGGGAGGGAACCTACAATGAGCAGTTCTTC
abundance: .
j_gene: TRBJ2-1
v_gene: TRBV10-1
d_gene: TRBD2

CDR3aa: CAISESSGRVQETQYF
CDR3nt: TGTGCCATCAGTGAGTCTAGCGGGAGGGTCCAAGAGACCCAGTACTTC
abundance: .
j_gene: TRBJ2-5
v_gene: TRBV10-3
d_gene: TRBD2

CDR3aa: CASLWGRGPQETQYF
CDR3nt: TGTGCCAGCCTTTGGGGGCGCGGACCCCAAGAGACCCAGTACTTC
abundance: .
j_gene: TRBJ2-5
v_gene: TRBV2
d_gene: .

CDR3aa: CASSPNLAGIYEQYF
CDR3nt: TGTGCCAGCTCACCCAACCTAGCGGGAATTTACGAGCAGTACTTC
abundance: .
j_gene: TRBJ2-7
v_gene: TRBV18
d_gene: TRBD2

CDR3aa: CASSPFDRGEAFF
CDR3nt: TGTGCCAGCTCACCATTCGACAGGGGTGAAGCTTTCTTT
abundance: .
j_gene: TRBJ1-1
v_gene: TRBV18
d_gene: TRBD1

CDR3aa: CASSSSITGGTEAFF
CDR3nt: TGTGCCAGCAGTTCCTCTATTACAGGTGGCACTGAAGCTTTCTTT
abundance: .
j_gene: TRBJ1-1
v_gene: TRBV6-5
d_gene: .

CDR3aa: CASSLGSPEKLFF
CDR3nt: TGTGCCAGCAGCTTAGGAAGCCCTGAAAAACTGTTTTTT
abundance: once
j_gene: TRBJ1-4
v_gene: TRBV7-6
d_gene: .

CDR3aa: CASSQDDRAYYGYTF
CDR3nt: TGTGCCAGCAGCCAAGATGACAGGGCTTACTATGGCTACACCTTC
abundance: .
j_gene: TRBJ1-2
v_gene: TRBV4-2
d_gene: TRBD1

CDR3aa: CASSAPAARLETQYF
CDR3nt: TGTGCCAGCAGCGCCCCAGCGGCAAGGCTCGAGACCCAGTACTTC
abundance: .
j_gene: TRBJ2-5
v_gene: TRBV2
d_gene: .

CDR3aa: CASSLGSGVREQYF
CDR3nt: TGTGCCAGCAGCTTAGGATCGGGAGTACGAGAGCAGTACTTC
abundance: .
j_gene: TRBJ2-7
v_gene: TRBV7-9
d_gene: .

CDR3aa: CASSWPLDRNYGYTF
CDR3nt: TGTGCCAGCAGTTGGCCCCTGGACAGGAACTATGGCTACACCTTC
abundance: .
j_gene: TRBJ1-2
v_gene: TRBV28
d_gene: TRBD1

CDR3aa: CASSASLFLEQYF
CDR3nt: TGTGCCAGCAGCGCGAGTCTCTTTCTTGAGCAGTACTTC
abundance: .
j_gene: TRBJ2-7
v_gene: TRBV9
d_gene: .

CDR3aa: CASSLVSSGGETQYF
CDR3nt: TGTGCCAGCAGCTTGGTGTCTAGCGGGGGGGAGACCCAGTACTTC
abundance: once
j_gene: TRBJ2-5
v_gene: TRBV5-6
d_gene: TRBD2

CDR3aa: CASSGSSGTRLNSPLHF
CDR3nt: TGTGCCAGCAGTGGTAGTTCCGGTACCCGACTTAATTCACCCCTCCACTTT
abundance: .
j_gene: TRBJ1-6
v_gene: TRBV2
d_gene: .

CDR3aa: CASSFNQGNTGELFF
CDR3nt: TGTGCCAGCAGCTTCAATCAGGGGAACACCGGGGAGCTGTTTTTT
abundance: .
j_gene: TRBJ2-2
v_gene: TRBV7-9
d_gene: .

CDR3aa: CARSLYPHRGPTDTQYF
CDR3nt: TGTGCCAGAAGCTTGTACCCGCACAGGGGACCCACAGATACGCAGTATTTT
abundance: .
j_gene: TRBJ2-3
v_gene: TRBV5-3
d_gene: TRBD1

CDR3aa: CASSQKRNTEAFF
CDR3nt: TGTGCCAGCAGCCAAAAGAGGAACACTGAAGCTTTCTTT
abundance: few
j_gene: TRBJ1-1
v_gene: TRBV6-4
d_gene: .

CDR3aa: CASQSGWNEQFF
CDR3nt: TGTGCCAGCCAAAGCGGGTGGAATGAGCAGTTCTTC
abundance: once
j_gene: TRBJ2-1
v_gene: TRBV7-9
d_gene: .

CDR3aa: CASATGVGEAFF
CDR3nt: TGTGCCAGCGCAACAGGCGTCGGTGAAGCTTTCTTT
abundance: .
j_gene: TRBJ1-1
v_gene: TRBV19
d_gene: .

CDR3aa: CAWLTGYPYNEQFF
CDR3nt: TGTGCCTGGCTTACAGGGTACCCCTACAATGAGCAGTTCTTC
abundance: .
j_gene: TRBJ2-1
v_gene: TRBV30
d_gene: .

CDR3aa: CASSSLAGNYIEQYF
CDR3nt: TGTGCCAGCAGTTCCCTAGCGGGAAACTACATCGAGCAGTACTTC
abundance: .
j_gene: TRBJ2-7
v_gene: TRBV6-5
d_gene: TRBD2

CDR3aa: CASSLRQGGSNQPQHF
CDR3nt: TGTGCCAGCAGCCTCCGGCAGGGGGGTAGCAATCAGCCCCAGCATTTT
abundance: .
j_gene: TRBJ1-5
v_gene: TRBV7-2
d_gene: TRBD1